Listed here are 5 T cell receptor beta chains from one sample, sequenced in a study of beta chain features in type 1 diabetes. The study's findings and limits: Researchers report that Type 1 diabetes patients had moderately but significantly shorter TCRB CDR3s across all four CD4+ subsets.

No antigen has been assigned to these receptors. All of the isolated RNA was reverse transcribed, so expressed TCRB transcripts were sequenced. Assay: immunoSEQ multiplex PCR; the TCRdb copy retains only in-frame clones and omits some. The table records 600,000 or so clones, approximately 13% of them present only once. The sample comprised naive CD4+ T cells from blood. The receptors were gathered from a man between 25 and 39 years old with type 1 diabetes.

The table lists this clone with a few counts. The rearrangement joins TRBV25-1 to TRBJ2-1; the D call may be TRBD1 or TRBD2 (7 bases each). Between the trimmed V and J ends, which lost 0 bases and 7 bases, there was a span of 16 bases. This CDR3 contains 16 residues. The germline V gene encodes CDR1 MGHDK and CDR2 SYGVNS. CDR3 sequence reads: CASSEYGGGTVNEQFF. As DNA, the CDR3 is TGTGCCAGCAGTGAATACGGGGGAGGGACAGTTAATGAGCAGTTCTTC.

V usage is TRBV5-1 and J usage is TRBJ2-2, with a possible D match to TRBD1 (5 bases). V shed 4 bases and J shed 1 base, with 14 bases lying between them. Germline CDR1 reads SGHRS; CDR2 reads YFSETQ. CDR3 length equals 16 residues. The CDR3 DNA reads as TGCGCCAGCAGCGTGCAGGGCACTTTGAACACCGGGGAGCTGTTTTTT. Amino acids: CASSVQGTLNTGELFF.

The J gene is TRBJ2-1, the V gene TRBV6-6; D ambiguous. The CDR3 consists of 15 residues. The germline CDR1 and CDR2 sequences are MNHNY and SVGAGI (reference sequence). Trimming left V 4 bases short and J 8 bases short, with 18 bases between. The chain's CDR3 is CASSFLPGPRDEQFF. The CDR3 DNA sequence: TGTGCCAGCAGTTTCCTTCCAGGTCCTCGTGATGAGCAGTTCTTC.

This clone was found a few times. This chain links TRBV18 with TRBJ1-1; 7 nucleotides line up with TRBD1. This CDR3 has 13 amino acids. Germline CDR1 is KGHSH and CDR2 is LQKENI. J gave up 5 bases and V 4 bases, and 4 bases lay outside the gene matches. CDR3: CASSLTGSTEAFF. CDR3 DNA sequence: TGTGCCAGCTCACTGACAGGGAGTACTGAAGCTTTCTTT.

The table lists this clone with a few counts. This chain connects TRBV27 to TRBJ2-5, with D unresolved. Trimming cost V 2 bases and J 4 bases, with 11 bases left between them. The germline gives CDR1 MNHEY, CDR2 SMNVEV (reference sequence). The CDR3 has 14 amino acids. CDR3 region: CASSLRPLGETQYF. CDR3 nucleotides: TGTGCCAGCAGTTTACGGCCTCTCGGAGAGACCCAGTACTTC.